A selection of T cell receptor beta chains follows, all from one sample in a study of shared clonotypes between healthy human individuals. Repertoires were generated with immunoSEQ multiplex PCR, while TCRdb's copy carries only in-frame clones and drops some. The sample has a few million clones, roughly 92% seen once. Source material: naive CD4+ T cells sorted from blood. Every receptor here comes from a man aged 18 to 30 in good health. Each CDR3 is given with its conserved first and last residue. Each record gives: V gene, D gene, J gene, clone size, CDR3 protein, CDR3 DNA. A D gene is named only where the DNA matches it firmly. Size is stated for part of the rows, as once, few or many counts, or as a class when the clone is expanded.

>TRBV19|TRBD1|TRBJ1-1|many
CASRDRGRGNTEAFF
TGTGCCAGCAGGGACAGGGGGAGGGGGAACACTGAAGCTTTCTTT
>TRBV6-1|TRBD2|TRBJ2-3|NA
CASSEPTSGTYTDTQYF
TGTGCCAGCAGTGAACCGACTAGCGGGACCTACACAGATACGCAGTATTTT
>TRBV6-6|TRBD1|TRBJ2-7|NA
CASSRGQGYEQYF
TGTGCCAGCAGCCGGGGACAGGGTTACGAGCAGTACTTC
>TRBV7-2|NA|TRBJ2-3|NA
CASSFPLGGGRTQYF
TGTGCCAGCAGCTTCCCGCTCGGTGGGGGTCGTACGCAGTATTTT
>TRBV10-3|NA|TRBJ1-5|NA
CAISDEGRGNQPQHF
TGTGCCATCAGTGATGAAGGGAGGGGCAATCAGCCCCAGCATTTT
>TRBV19|NA|TRBJ2-7|NA
CASSIGSGSREQYF
TGTGCCAGTAGTATTGGATCAGGGTCAAGGGAGCAGTACTTC
>TRBV2|NA|TRBJ2-7|once
CASSELRPGWSYEQYF
TGTGCCAGCAGTGAACTACGACCAGGGTGGTCCTACGAGCAGTACTTC
>TRBV19|NA|TRBJ2-7|NA
CASSRVLGSTYEQYF
TGTGCCAGTAGTAGGGTCCTGGGATCGACCTACGAGCAGTACTTC
>TRBV19|NA|TRBJ1-4|NA
CASSREGTARIVFF
TGTGCCAGTAGTCGCGAGGGGACCGCCCGCATTGTGTTTTTT
>TRBV7-2|TRBD2|TRBJ2-7|NA
CASSSLWSTSVSYEQYF
TGTGCCAGCAGCTCCCTTTGGTCGACTAGCGTCTCCTACGAGCAGTACTTC
>TRBV19|NA|TRBJ2-7|NA
CASSPRQAGSYEQYF
TGTGCCAGTAGTCCTCGGCAGGCTGGCTCCTACGAGCAGTACTTC
>TRBV30|TRBD1|TRBJ2-3|NA
CAWSAQGSTQYF
TGTGCCTGGAGTGCACAGGGGAGTACGCAGTATTTT
>TRBV29-1|NA|TRBJ2-7|NA
CSGQVSGEQYF
TGCAGCGGTCAGGTCTCGGGGGAGCAGTACTTC
>TRBV29-1|TRBD1|TRBJ1-2|NA
CSARTGEDYGYTF
TGCAGCGCCCGAACAGGGGAAGACTATGGCTACACCTTC
>TRBV6-5|TRBD1|TRBJ2-2|NA
CASSPDRAGGELFF
TGTGCCAGCAGTCCGGACAGGGCGGGCGGGGAGCTGTTTTTT
>TRBV27|TRBD2|TRBJ2-7|NA
CASSSTSGSSYEQYF
TGTGCCAGCAGTTCAACTAGCGGGAGCTCCTACGAGCAGTACTTC
>TRBV28|NA|TRBJ1-2|NA
CASSLDTTNYGYTF
TGTGCCAGCAGCCTCGACACAACCAACTATGGCTACACCTTC
>TRBV5-4|TRBD1|TRBJ2-7|NA
CASSTGQGVPYEQYF
TGTGCCAGCAGCACGGGACAGGGGGTCCCCTACGAGCAGTACTTC
>TRBV5-1|NA|TRBJ2-5|NA
CASSRGAQETQYF
TGCGCCAGCAGCCGAGGGGCCCAAGAGACCCAGTACTTC
>TRBV5-1|NA|TRBJ2-3|NA
CASSPGALDTQYF
TGCGCCAGCAGCCCGGGAGCCTTGGATACGCAGTATTTT
>TRBV4-1|TRBD1|TRBJ2-7|NA
CASSQGLQGAYEQYF
TGCGCCAGCAGCCAAGGTCTACAGGGGGCCTACGAGCAGTACTTC
>TRBV11-2|NA|TRBJ2-7|NA
CASSLQTGGNYEQYF
TGTGCCAGCAGCCTACAGACAGGAGGTAACTACGAGCAGTACTTC
>TRBV2|NA|TRBJ2-1|NA
CASSVGGSPEQFF
TGTGCCAGCAGTGTGGGTGGCAGCCCGGAGCAGTTCTTC
>TRBV5-1|TRBD1|TRBJ1-6|NA
CASSSRTGGGGSPLHF
TGCGCCAGCAGCTCCCGGACAGGGGGCGGGGGTTCACCCCTCCACTTT
>TRBV5-6|NA|TRBJ1-2|NA
CASSPYDRGFDGYTF
TGTGCCAGCAGCCCGTACGACCGCGGCTTTGATGGCTACACCTTC
>TRBV6-1|NA|TRBJ1-5|NA
CASRRGDQPQHF
TGTGCCAGCAGGAGAGGAGATCAGCCCCAGCATTTT
>TRBV6-1|NA|TRBJ1-2|NA
CASSGAWGRANYGYTF
TGTGCCAGCAGTGGGGCCTGGGGCAGAGCTAACTATGGCTACACCTTC
>TRBV9|NA|TRBJ2-1|NA
CASSVAFGSYNEQFF
TGTGCCAGCAGCGTAGCATTCGGCTCCTACAATGAGCAGTTCTTC
>TRBV14|NA|TRBJ2-7|NA
CASSHTYEQYF
TGTGCCAGCAGCCACACATACGAGCAGTACTTC
>TRBV11-2|NA|TRBJ2-2|NA
CASSLGASNTGELFF
TGTGCCAGCAGCTTAGGAGCTTCGAACACCGGGGAGCTGTTTTTT
>TRBV30|NA|TRBJ1-5|NA
CAWSAGPAVGQPQHF
TGTGCCTGGAGTGCGGGGCCTGCGGTTGGTCAGCCCCAGCATTTT